This TCR beta chain was sequenced during a study of OX40 agonist ivuxolimab in advanced cancers. Study information: Patients in the trial were receiving intravenous ivuxolimab every 2 weeks, at doses of 0.01 to 10 mg/kg.

The CDR3 extends over 11 amino acids. The germline V gene encodes CDR1 SQVTM and CDR2 ANQGSEA. Trimming stripped 4 bases from V and 14 bases from J, with 14 bases between. This clone has a single count. Its antigen is not identified. Broader study findings: The CD4+ and CD8+ T cells in the blood had expanded clonally by week 6 at 0.1 to 3.0 mg/kg.

Profiled with immunoSEQ multiplex PCR; TCRdb holds only in-frame clones, not every one. The sample yields over 70,000 clones, about 83% seen once. This clonotype originated in an adult with an advanced solid tumor such as melanoma, head and neck, liver or kidney cancer. The V call is TRBV29-1, the J call TRBJ2-2; maybe TRBD1 (6 bases). The source material was CD4+ or CD8+ T cells sorted from blood, sampled in a trial of the OX40 agonist ivuxolimab. CDR3 DNA: TGCAGCGTTGCCTCCCCCAGGGGTCTGTTTTTT. Translating gives CSVASPRGLFF.